Reported below is one TCR beta chain. Its matching antigen is unknown. The ends were cut back, 6 bases at V and 3 bases at J, with 9 bases in the middle. Germline CDR1 reads LNHDA; CDR2 reads SQIVND (reference sequence). This CDR3 has 13 residues. The data belong to a study of T cell responses to AZD1222 COVID-19 vaccine. Whole-study results and caveats: The breadth and depth of Spike-specific TCRs increased once two AZD1222 doses had been given. Researchers report vaccine-associated CD4 TCRs spanning spike, with dominance at 160-218 and 743-854. Clonal diversity may have been underestimated, and the donors were mostly white British, with more females than males. Targeting of unmutated variant regions was reportedly seen in nearly half of spike-specific TCRs.

Repertoires were generated with immunoSEQ multiplex PCR, while TCRdb's copy carries only in-frame clones and drops some. The sample lists roughly 120,000 clones; 86% were seen once. The material was peripheral blood, obtained 28 days after the second AZD1222 dose. The chain recombines TRBV19 with TRBJ1-5, with D unresolved. The clonotype originates from an adult who received the AZD1222 COVID-19 vaccine. The CDR3 DNA reads TGTGCCAGTAGGAGAGGGTTCAATCAGCCCCAGCATTTT. Translated, it gives CASRRGFNQPQHF.